Below are 9 T cell receptor beta chains sequenced from a single sample in a study of beta chain features in type 1 diabetes. Study findings and constraints: Type 1 diabetes patients had TCRB CDR3s that were shorter (moderately but significantly so) in all four CD4+ subsets.

Antigens of these TCRs are unknown. The sequenced template was cDNA made from the entire isolated RNA. Using immunoSEQ multiplex PCR, the repertoire was profiled, and TCRdb retains in-frame clones only, with some absent. In the table there are around 280,000 clones, approximately 15% of which are singletons. Sequenced input: naive CD4+ T cells from blood. Source of these receptors: a man aged 18 to 30 with type 1 diabetes.

As concerns this clone: The junction departs from germline at one end; a sequencing error may be responsible. The chain has TRBV5-4 and TRBJ2-5; TRBD1 matches 10 bases. Germline loops: CDR1 SGHNT, CDR2 YYREEE (reference sequence). The CDR3 is 14 residues long. CDR3 loop: CASRLDRGLETQYF. CDR3 bases: TGTGCCAGCAGATTGGACAGGGGGTTGGAGACCCAGTACTTC.

This clone has more than one count but fewer than ten. The genes are TRBV29-1 and TRBJ2-7; 13 bases match TRBD2. CDR3 size: 15 residues. Trimming cost V 6 bases and J 4 bases; bases outside gene matches: 9. Looked up from germline, CDR1 is SQVTM and CDR2 is ANQGSEA. The CDR3 region has the DNA TGCAGCGTGAGACCGACTAGCGGGAGGTTGTACGAGCAGTACTTC. It translates to CSVRPTSGRLYEQYF.

The chain carries TRBV6-6 and TRBJ2-2; D call uncertain. CDR1 MNHNY and CDR2 SVGAGI come from the germline V gene (reference sequence). Deletions cut 10 bases from V and 6 bases from J, with 9 bases between. The CDR3 is 11 residues long. The CDR3 DNA is TGTGCCAATCCAGAGGCCGGGGAGCTGTTTTTT. As protein: CANPEAGELFF.

This clone has more than one count but fewer than ten. The same CDR3 is also encoded by other DNA sequences in this sample. The genes are TRBV6-6 and TRBJ2-7; weak D call: TRBD1 (6 bases). Trimming cost V 0 bases and J 2 bases, with 8 bases left between them. This CDR3 is 14 amino acids long. Germline V gene data show CDR1 as MNHNY and CDR2 as SVGAGI (reference sequence). CDR3 sequence (DNA): TGTGCCAGCAGTTACTCCAGGGGACCCTACGAGCAGTACTTC. This translates into CASSYSRGPYEQYF.

This clone was observed a handful of times. The gene calls are TRBV7-2 and TRBJ2-7; D perhaps matches TRBD2 (5 bases). The germline V gene encodes CDR1 SGHTA and CDR2 FQGNSA. V was clipped by 4 bases and J by 7 bases, with 14 bases between them. The CDR3 totals 13 residues. The CDR3 DNA reads as TGTGCCAGCAGCTCAATGAGGGCCCGGGAGCAGTACTTC. This encodes CASSSMRAREQYF. Using reference TRBV7-2 and TRBJ2-7 for the parts outside the CDR3, the full variable domain is GAGVSQSPSNKVTEKGKDVELRCDPISGHTALYWYRQSLGQGLEFLIYFQGNSAPDKSGLPSDRFSAERTGGSVSTLTIQRTQQEDSAVYLCASSSMRAREQYFGPGTRLTVT.

The chain is built from TRBV2 and TRBJ2-7; TRBD2 matches at 7 bases. Trimming cost V 9 bases and J 1 base; bases outside gene matches: 3. Per germline, CDR1 SNHLY and CDR2 FYNNEI. The CDR3 consists of 12 residues. CDR3 nucleotide sequence: TGTGCCAGTCAGCGGGATTCCTACGAGCAGTACTTC. It translates to CASQRDSYEQYF.

This clone has only a few counts. The chain combines TRBV15 with TRBJ2-3, with TRBD2 matching over 7 bases. This CDR3 has 15 amino acids. Looked up from germline, CDR1 is LNHNV and CDR2 is YYDKDF (reference sequence). The V segment lost 1 base and the J segment 6 bases; nucleotides outside the gene matches: 7. The CDR3 is CATSRVLSGRDTQYF. In nucleotides, the CDR3 is TGTGCCACCAGCAGAGTTCTTAGCGGGCGTGATACGCAGTATTTT.

The CDR3 nucleotides read TGTGCCTGGACGGGGGGCGGGTACGAGCAGTACTTC. Translated: CAWTGGGYEQYF. The chain links TRBV30 to TRBJ2-7; D may be TRBD2 (7 bases). The CDR3 is made up of 12 amino acids. Between the trimmed V and J ends, which lost 4 bases and 4 bases, there was a span of 11 bases. CDR1 is GTSNPN, CDR2 SVGIG, per germline (reference sequence).

V usage is TRBV27 and J usage is TRBJ2-5; possible D gene TRBD2, 7 bases. V lost 3 bases and J 5 bases, leaving 19 bases between the germline ends. In germline, CDR1 is MNHEY, CDR2 SMNVEV (reference sequence). The CDR3 sequence is 16 residues long. The CDR3 nucleotides are TGTGCCAGCAGTTTCTTTGGCGGGGGCAGTTCGGAGACCCAGTACTTC. This translates into CASSFFGGGSSETQYF.